This T cell receptor (beta chain) appears in the sequencing data of a study of post-analysis software for immune sequencing data. The wider study: Courses of disease covered relapsing-remitting, secondary progressive and progressive-relapsing multiple sclerosis.

About this clonotype: The antigen is unknown.

Every TCR beta cDNA library bore unique molecular identifiers. TCRdb re-analysed the PCR reads in MiXCR, keeping a single row per CDR3 protein. This table has fewer than 900,000 distinct CDR3 sequences, around 45% appearing once. V lost 2 bases and J 2 bases, leaving 9 bases between the germline ends. The CDR3 loop spans 14 amino acids. Findings and caveats of the study: Five or six TRBV segments, including TRBV5-6, TRBV5-1 and TRBV20-1, were more frequent in patients than controls.

The receptor's source is a girl between 5 and 17 years old with multiple sclerosis. The rearrangement joins TRBV12-3 or TRBV12-4 to TRBJ2-5, with D possibly TRBD1 on 6 matching bases. Sequencing was done on a sample of blood. CDR3 nucleotide sequence: TGTGCCAGCAGTTTATGGACAGCACAAGAGACCCAGTACTTC. Protein sequence: CASSLWTAQETQYF.